These 4 T cell receptor beta chains were sequenced from one sample in a study of early T cells in non-severe SARS-CoV-2 infection. TCRdb redid the calling of the 5' RACE reads with MiXCR, one entry per CDR3 protein. The data hold about 11,000 distinct CDR3 sequences, with around 5% observed a single time. Sequenced: whole blood. Every receptor here comes from an adult who was a healthcare worker with PCR-confirmed SARS-CoV-2 infection or an uninfected control (not recorded which).

At least ten counts were recorded for this clonotype. The chain employs TRBV28 and TRBJ2-1, with D uncertain. Trimming cost V 2 bases and J 12 bases, with 8 bases left between them. The CDR3 extends over 11 amino acids. Germline values: CDR1 MDHEN, CDR2 SYDVKM. In DNA form, the CDR3 reads TGTGCCAGCAGTTTAGCCCAAGGGCAGTTCTTC. This sequence encodes CASSLAQGQFF.

This clonotype was observed many times. V and J are TRBV2 and TRBJ2-1; 7 bases are shared with TRBD2. Germline V gives CDR1 SNHLY, CDR2 FYNNEI. CDR3 length equals 15 residues. V was pared by 2 bases and J by 6 bases, with 7 bases of the junction left unmatched. Here the CDR3 reads CASSETSSGFNEQFF. The CDR3 DNA reads TGTGCCAGCAGTGAAACGTCTAGCGGATTCAATGAGCAGTTCTTC.

This sequence joins TRBV20-1 and TRBJ1-4; no definite D call. Trimming shortened V by 2 bases and J by 8 bases, and 18 bases separated the two germline ends. Per germline, CDR1 DFQATT and CDR2 SNEGSKA (reference sequence). There are 15 residues in the CDR3. The CDR3 here is CSARRPTSGREKLFF. CDR3 DNA: TGCAGTGCTAGACGCCCCACATCCGGGAGGGAAAAACTGTTTTTT.

This clonotype rates as medium-sized. The J gene is TRBJ2-5, the V gene TRBV6-1; 9 bases match TRBD1. The CDR3 spans 14 residues. V was clipped by 6 bases and J by 5 bases; unmatched bases: 7. CDR1 MNHNS and CDR2 SASEGT come from the germline V gene. The CDR3 is CASRGQGMIETQYF. The CDR3 DNA reads TGTGCCAGCAGAGGACAGGGGATGATTGAGACCCAGTACTTC.